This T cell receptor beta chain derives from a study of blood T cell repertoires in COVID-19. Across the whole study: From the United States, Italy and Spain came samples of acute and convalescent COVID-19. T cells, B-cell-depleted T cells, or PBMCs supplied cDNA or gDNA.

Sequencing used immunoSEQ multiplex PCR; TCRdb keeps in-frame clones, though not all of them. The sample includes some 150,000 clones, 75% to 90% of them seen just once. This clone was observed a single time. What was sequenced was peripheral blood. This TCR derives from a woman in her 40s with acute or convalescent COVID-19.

The CDR3 bases are TGTGCCAGCAGCTTAGGTTTTGCGGGAGTCGGGGATACGCAGTATTTT. Translation gives CASSLGFAGVGDTQYF. The chain uses TRBV11-1 and TRBJ2-3, with TRBD2 identical over 7 bases. This CDR3 region has 16 residues. V shed 1 base, J shed 6 bases, and the junction held 10 bases outside the gene matches. Germline CDR1 reads SGHAT; CDR2 reads FQDESV (reference sequence).